One sample yielded the 22 T cell receptor beta chains listed below, sequenced in a study of beta chain features in type 1 diabetes. Study-wide findings and caveats: TCRB CDR3 length was moderately but significantly reduced in all four CD4+ subsets of Type 1 diabetes patients.

The sequenced template was cDNA made from the entire isolated RNA. The protocol was immunoSEQ multiplex PCR, while the TCRdb copy is restricted to in-frame clones and leaves out a portion. The sample contains some 150,000 clones, approximately 9.1% of which appear only once. Their antigens remain unidentified. The specimen sequenced was central memory CD4+ T cells from blood. The receptor source for this set is a woman aged 30 to 39 with type 1 diabetes.

Only a few counts were recorded for this clone. This CDR3 is also generated by other DNA sequences in the sample. The chain joins TRBV7-9 to TRBJ1-5, with unresolved D. CDR3 size: 14 residues. V was pared by 1 base and J by 4 bases, with 8 bases between. In germline, CDR1 is SEHNR, CDR2 FQNEAQ (reference sequence). The chain's CDR3 is CASSLEGGNQPQHF. Written as DNA, the CDR3 is TGTGCCAGCAGCTTAGAGGGCGGGAATCAGCCCCAGCATTTT.

This clone was recorded a few times. The chain couples TRBV30 to TRBJ2-7; possibly TRBD1 for D (6 bases). Trimming took 2 bases from V and 5 from J, leaving 13 bases between them. In germline, CDR1 is GTSNPN, CDR2 SVGIG (reference sequence). The length of the CDR3 is 13 residues. The CDR3 region has the DNA TGTGCCTGGAGTAGGACAGTGGTGGACGAGCAGTACTTC. It translates to CAWSRTVVDEQYF.

This clone was seen more than once but under ten times. The rearrangement uses TRBV19 and TRBJ2-5; 10 bases match TRBD1. The V and J ends lost 5 bases and 4 bases, in that order; junction bases with no gene match: 4. This CDR3 contains 14 residues. CDR1 LNHDA and CDR2 SQIVND come from the germline V gene (reference sequence). The DNA of the CDR3 is TGTGCCAGTAGTGACCGGGACAGGGGAGAGACCCAGTACTTC. Protein product: CASSDRDRGETQYF.

This clone has only a few counts. V usage is TRBV6-5 and J usage is TRBJ2-1; no firm D call. This CDR3 has 13 amino acids. V was shortened by 6 bases and J by 5 bases, with 11 bases between the two germline ends. In germline, CDR1 is MNHEY, CDR2 SVGAGI. CDR3: CASRLSADNEQFF. CDR3 bases: TGTGCCAGCAGGCTGAGTGCCGACAATGAGCAGTTCTTC.

As regards this clone: At one end, the junction sequence differs from germline, possibly due to a read error. The chain joins TRBV6-1 to TRBJ2-3; the match to TRBD2 covers 8 bases. The CDR3 has 17 residues. Germline V CDR1 and CDR2: MNHNS, SASEGT. The chain's CDR3 is CAISERGAGALTDTQYF. The CDR3 DNA reads as TGTGCCATCAGTGAGAGAGGAGCGGGAGCGCTCACAGATACGCAGTATTTT.

This chain uses TRBV30 with TRBJ1-2, with TRBD1 matching over 9 bases. The CDR3 runs to 13 residues. The germline V gene encodes CDR1 GTSNPN and CDR2 SVGIG (reference sequence). After removal of 1 base from V and 8 bases from J, the junction contained 5 bases not matched to a gene. CDR3 DNA sequence: TGTGCCTGGAGTGGCGACACAGGGGGCGGCTACACCTTC. Translated: CAWSGDTGGGYTF. The entire variable domain, with the rest obtained from reference TRBV30 and TRBJ1-2, is as follows: SQTIHQWPATLVQPVGSPLSLECTVEGTSNPNLYWYRQAAGRGLQLLFYSVGIGQISSEVPQNLSASRPQDRQFILSSKKLLLSDSGFYLCAWSGDTGGGYTFGSGTRLTVV.

The chain recombines TRBV7-9 with TRBJ2-1; 7 bases fit TRBD2. CDR3 length: 15 amino acids. Germline assignment: CDR1 SEHNR and CDR2 FQNEAQ (reference sequence). The J segment lost 8 bases and the V segment lost 6 bases, leaving 13 bases of the junction unmatched. This CDR3 reads CASSFRGGGADEQFF. The CDR3 nucleotides are TGTGCCAGCAGTTTTAGGGGCGGGGGAGCAGATGAGCAGTTCTTC. Full variable domain (missing parts from reference TRBV7-9 and TRBJ2-1): DTGVSQNPRHKITKRGQNVTFRCDPISEHNRLYWYRQTLGQGPEFLTYFQNEAQLEKSRLLSDRFSAERPKGSFSTLEIQRTEQGDSAMYLCASSFRGGGADEQFFGPGTRLTVL.

This clone was seen a few times. The chain combines TRBV19 with TRBJ2-3, with a possible D match to TRBD2 (5 bases). The CDR3 has 15 amino acids. V gave up 1 base and J gave up 0 bases, with 8 bases separating them. Looked up from germline, CDR1 is LNHDA and CDR2 is SQIVND (reference sequence). DNA for the CDR3: TGTGCCAGTAGTATAGGAGCGGCTAGCACAGATACGCAGTATTTT. As protein: CASSIGAASTDTQYF. The complete variable domain, with remaining parts taken from reference TRBV19 and TRBJ2-3, reads DGGITQSPKYLFRKEGQNVTLSCEQNLNHDAMYWYRQDPGQGLRLIYYSQIVNDFQKGDIAEGYSVSREKKESFPLTVTSAQKNPTAFYLCASSIGAASTDTQYFGPGTRLTVL.

This clone was seen a few times. The DNA of the CDR3 is TGTGCCAGCAACCAGGGCTACCAGCCCCAGCATTTT. Encoded protein: CASNQGYQPQHF. The chain joins TRBV6-1 to TRBJ1-5, with D maybe TRBD1 (5 bases). CDR1 is MNHNS, CDR2 SASEGT, per germline. This CDR3 has 12 residues. Trimming shortened V by 7 bases and J by 7 bases, and 11 bases separated the two germline ends.

V usage is TRBV5-1 and J usage is TRBJ1-6, with D perhaps TRBD1 (6 bases). The germline V and J ends were trimmed by 4 bases and 7 bases, with 9 bases remaining between them. The CDR3 contains 13 residues. The germline gives CDR1 SGHRS, CDR2 YFSETQ. In DNA form, the CDR3 reads TGCGCCAGCAGCCCCGGACAGAATTCACCCCTCCACTTT. Translated: CASSPGQNSPLHF.

The chain recombines TRBV18 with TRBJ2-3, with D possibly being TRBD1 (6 bases). The CDR3 is 16 residues long. CDR1 is KGHSH, CDR2 LQKENI, per germline. V was pared by 10 bases and J by 0 bases, with 20 bases between. The CDR3 DNA reads as TGTGCCACCGATGGACAGCACACCCGTAGCACAGATACGCAGTATTTT. Its protein is CATDGQHTRSTDTQYF.

The chain couples TRBV7-3 to TRBJ1-1; unclear D gene. V was cut by 2 bases and J by 1 base, with 8 bases left in between. The V gene's germline CDR1 is SGHTA and CDR2 FQGTGA. The CDR3 has 14 residues. The chain's CDR3 is CASSLGAQNTEAFF. CDR3 bases: TGTGCCAGCAGCTTAGGAGCCCAGAACACTGAAGCTTTCTTT.

This clone was seen a handful of times. The chain combines TRBV7-2 with TRBJ2-7; 7 positions agree with TRBD1. J lost 0 bases, V lost 2 bases, and 10 bases had no gene match. Germline loops: CDR1 SGHTA, CDR2 FQGNSA. The CDR3 is 17 amino acids. The CDR3, as DNA: TGTGCCAGCAGCTTAAGGGGGCAGGCGAACCCCTCCTACGAGCAGTACTTC. Amino acid sequence: CASSLRGQANPSYEQYF.

This chain connects TRBV7-6 to TRBJ1-2; D uncertain. The V end was cut by 5 bases, the J end by 6 bases, with 13 bases between. Germline V gene sequence: CDR1 SGHVS, CDR2 FNYEAQ. The CDR3 sequence is 13 residues long. CDR3 amino acids: CASSPREGDGYTF. The CDR3 coding sequence is TGTGCCAGCAGCCCGAGAGAAGGAGATGGCTACACCTTC. Full variable domain (outside the CDR3, taken from reference TRBV7-6 and TRBJ1-2): GAGVSQSPRYKVTKRGQDVALRCDPISGHVSLYWYRQALGQGPEFLTYFNYEAQQDKSGLPNDRFSAERPEGSISTLTIQRTEQRDSAMYRCASSPREGDGYTFGSGTRLTVV.

This clone was detected a few times. The chain recombines TRBV9 with TRBJ2-1, with D tentatively TRBD2 (5 bases). The V and J ends lost 0 bases and 5 bases respectively, with 9 bases between them. The CDR3 is 14 amino acids. Germline V lookup: CDR1 SGDLS, CDR2 YYNGEE. The CDR3 nucleotides read TGTGCCAGCAGCGTAGTTAGCGAGAACAATGAGCAGTTCTTC. This translates into CASSVVSENNEQFF.

CDR3 DNA: TGCAGCGCCTCGGGACAGGGGAGCAACTATGGCTACACCTTC. It is translated as CSASGQGSNYGYTF. The J gene is TRBJ1-2, the V gene TRBV29-1; 10 bases agree with TRBD1. The CDR3 length is 14 residues. CDR1 is SQVTM and CDR2 is ANQGSEA in the germline V gene. With 7 bases clipped from V and 2 bases from J, the junction kept 7 bases outside the gene matches. The variable domain in full, completed from reference TRBV29-1 and TRBJ1-2, reads SAVISQKPSRDICQRGTSLTIQCQVDSQVTMMFWYRQQPGQSLTLIATANQGSEATYESGFVIDKFPISRPNLTFSTLTVSNMSPEDSSIYLCSASGQGSNYGYTFGSGTRLTVV.

This clone was counted only a few times. This chain uses TRBV2 with TRBJ1-1; D call uncertain. Germline V gene sequence: CDR1 SNHLY, CDR2 FYNNEI. Trimming pared 6 bases from V and 1 base from J, leaving 9 bases between. The CDR3 spans 13 residues. CDR3 residues: CASRLEENTEAFF. For the CDR3, the DNA is TGTGCCAGCAGGTTAGAAGAGAACACTGAAGCTTTCTTT. Complete variable domain (other parts from reference TRBV2 and TRBJ1-1): EPEVTQTPSHQVTQMGQEVILRCVPISNHLYFYWYRQILGQKVEFLVSFYNNEISEKSEIFDDQFSVERPDGSNFTLKIRSTKLEDSAMYFCASRLEENTEAFFGQGTRLTVV.

The genes are TRBV29-1 and TRBJ2-1, with 10 bases matching TRBD2. Per germline, CDR1 SQVTM and CDR2 ANQGSEA. CDR3 size: 15 residues. V shed 2 bases, J shed 8 bases, and the junction held 9 bases outside the gene matches. The CDR3 protein is CSVERLASGSYEQFF. The CDR3 DNA reads TGCAGCGTTGAAAGATTGGCTAGCGGGAGCTATGAGCAGTTCTTC.

In its sample, this clone was seen a few times. V gene TRBV5-6 combines with J gene TRBJ1-1; D unresolved. The germline gives CDR1 SGHDT, CDR2 YYEEEE. The CDR3 loop spans 12 amino acids. V lost 1 base, J lost 4 bases, and 5 bases lay in between. The CDR3 loop reads CASSLTGTEAFF. The CDR3 region has the DNA TGTGCCAGCAGCTTGACGGGCACTGAAGCTTTCTTT.

The V call is TRBV5-1, the J call TRBJ2-7; 7 bases map to TRBD2. Germline V gene data show CDR1 as SGHRS and CDR2 as YFSETQ. This CDR3 is built from 15 residues. V lost 0 bases and J lost 0; bases outside the gene matches: 3. This chain's CDR3 is CASSLASGNSYEQYF. The CDR3 nucleotides read TGCGCCAGCAGCTTGGCCAGCGGGAACTCCTACGAGCAGTACTTC.

The V call is TRBV5-1, the J call TRBJ2-7, with 7 bases lining up with TRBD1. J lost 0 bases, V lost 4 bases, and 1 base had no gene match. Germline lookup yields CDR1 SGHRS and CDR2 YFSETQ. There are 13 residues in the CDR3. The CDR3 sequence: CASSPGGSYEQYF. The CDR3 DNA reads as TGCGCCAGCAGCCCAGGGGGCTCCTACGAGCAGTACTTC.

This clone showed up just a few times. This chain connects TRBV2 to TRBJ1-1; D is unclear. The ends were cut back, 6 bases at V and 7 bases at J, with 15 bases in the middle. This CDR3 contains 13 residues. CDR1 is SNHLY, CDR2 FYNNEI, per germline. CDR3 nucleotide sequence: TGTGCCAGCAGCGCCGACTTAGCTGATGAAGCTTTCTTT. Its translation is CASSADLADEAFF.